The T cell receptor beta chain described here comes from a study of cytomegalovirus exposure and HLA in healthy donors. There were likely unrecorded immune exposures, though donors were nominally healthy when sampled. In the PCR, 60 Vbeta and 13 Jbeta primers were used. Only in-frame clones appear in the TCRdb table, and some are missing; sequencing was by immunoSEQ multiplex PCR. The sample lists some 140,000 clones, 60% to 75% occurring once. This CDR3 is built from 13 residues. The V and J ends lost 2 bases and 4 bases respectively, with 9 bases between them. Per germline, CDR1 SGHRS and CDR2 YFSETQ. In its sample, this clone was seen a few times.

The specimen was PBMCs. The chain is built from TRBV5-1 and TRBJ2-5, with D possibly being TRBD2 (5 bases). The sequence was collected from a human donor in good health. The CDR3 here is CASSFGGGETQYF. In DNA, the CDR3 is TGCGCCAGCAGCTTCGGAGGAGGAGAGACCCAGTACTTC.